Below, 26 T cell receptor beta chains from the same sample are listed, as sequenced in a study of CD8 T cells in ankylosing spondylitis. Study-wide results and caveats: What seemed typical of ankylosing spondylitis blood was a TCR beta motif built from under 10 highly homologous variants.

No antigen has been identified for these receptors. TCRdb re-derived calls from the 5' RACE reads in MiXCR, one entry per CDR3 protein. The data show roughly 700,000 distinct CDR3 sequences, under 20% seen once. The sequencing input was blood, either unsorted or a sorted T cell fraction (not recorded which). All receptors come from a male donor with ankylosing spondylitis.

This clonotype has only a few counts. The CDR3 DNA follows: TGCAGTGCGGCGGGGGGGGTAGAAGAGACCCAGTACTTC. Protein sequence: CSAAGGVEETQYF. The V gene is TRBV20-1, the J gene TRBJ2-5, with 9 bases aligning to TRBD2. The germline gives CDR1 DFQATT, CDR2 SNEGSKA (reference sequence). The CDR3 spans 13 residues. V was pared by 6 bases and J by 3 bases, with 5 bases of the junction left unmatched.

The J gene is TRBJ1-4, the V gene TRBV7-2, with D hard to call. The CDR3 has 13 amino acids. The germline V gene has CDR1 SGHTA and CDR2 FQGNSA. Trimming took off 6 bases at V and 8 bases at J, with 13 bases between the two ends. CDR3 sequence (DNA): TGTGCCAGCAGACGAGCCGGGGAAGAAAAACTGTTTTTT. Translating it yields CASRRAGEEKLFF.

This clonotype was seen only once. The gene calls are TRBV27 and TRBJ1-4, with D maybe TRBD1 (5 bases). The CDR3 length is 14 residues. The ends were cut back, 1 base at V and 5 bases at J, with 8 bases in the middle. Germline loops: CDR1 MNHEY, CDR2 SMNVEV (reference sequence). Here the CDR3 reads CASSLLGENEKLFF. In DNA form, the CDR3 reads TGTGCCAGCAGTTTATTGGGGGAGAATGAAAAACTGTTTTTT.

This clonotype showed up many times. V and J are TRBV10-3 and TRBJ1-1, with D maybe TRBD1 (6 bases). Germline CDR1 ENHRY, CDR2 SYGVKD. The CDR3 is made up of 15 amino acids. Trimming stripped 0 bases from V and 4 bases from J, with 12 bases between. Written as DNA, the CDR3 is TGTGCCATCAGTGAGTCTAGGGGGGGCGTCACTGAAGCTTTCTTT. Translation gives CAISESRGGVTEAFF.

The rearrangement joins TRBV5-5 to TRBJ1-5; no clear D. The CDR3 runs 16 residues. Germline CDR1 SGHKS, CDR2 YYEKEE (reference sequence). V lost 1 base and J 3 bases, leaving 14 bases between the germline ends. This chain's CDR3 is CASSLTGWGINQPQHF. In nucleotides, the CDR3 is TGTGCCAGCAGCTTGACGGGGTGGGGAATCAATCAGCCCCAGCATTTT.

This clonotype showed up just a few times. J is TRBJ2-3 and V is TRBV7-3, with D maybe TRBD2 (6 bases). CDR1 SGHTA and CDR2 FQGTGA come from the germline V gene. V lost 3 bases, J lost 4 bases, and 14 bases lay in between. This CDR3 contains 15 residues. This CDR3 is CASSFEWGVPDTQYF. Written as DNA, the CDR3 is TGTGCCAGCAGCTTCGAGTGGGGGGTTCCAGATACGCAGTATTTT.

The sample holds many counts of this clonotype. In DNA, the CDR3 is TGTGCCAGCACCTCGGACAGGCTAAACTATGGCTACACCTTC. Protein: CASTSDRLNYGYTF. The chain links TRBV27 to TRBJ1-2, with 7 positions matching TRBD1. Germline V gives CDR1 MNHEY, CDR2 SMNVEV (reference sequence). Trimming at V came to 7 bases and at J to 2 bases, leaving 7 bases not matched to a gene. The CDR3 is 14 residues long.

This clonotype showed up just a few times. The genes are TRBV7-9 and TRBJ1-1, with 9 bases fitting TRBD1. In germline, CDR1 is SEHNR, CDR2 FQNEAQ (reference sequence). This CDR3 has 15 amino acids. V dropped 10 bases and J dropped 1; count of bases not matched to a gene: 10. CDR3 coding DNA: TGTGCCACCCACGGGCCGGACAGGGGGAACACTGAAGCTTTCTTT. Translating it yields CATHGPDRGNTEAFF.

The CDR3: CASRALAGDTGELFF. The DNA for the CDR3 is TGCGCCAGCAGAGCGCTAGCGGGAGACACCGGGGAGCTGTTTTTT. V usage is TRBV5-1 and J usage is TRBJ2-2; 10 bases are shared with TRBD2. V was clipped by 5 bases and J by 3 bases; unmatched bases: 4. The CDR3 covers 15 residues. Looked up from germline, CDR1 is SGHRS and CDR2 is YFSETQ.

The rearrangement joins TRBV4-2 to TRBJ2-5; 14 bases are a match to TRBD2. The germline V gene has CDR1 LGHNA and CDR2 YNFKEQ. This CDR3 is 16 amino acids long. After removal of 5 bases from V and 5 bases from J, the junction contained 7 bases not matched to a gene. Written as DNA, the CDR3 is TGTGCCAGCAGCTTGGGACTAGCGGGAGAACGGGAGACCCAGTACTTC. It is translated as CASSLGLAGERETQYF.

This rearrangement joins TRBV5-5 to TRBJ2-7; TRBD2 matches at 16 bases. After removal of 1 base from V and 6 bases from J, the junction contained 10 bases not matched to a gene. Germline V lookup: CDR1 SGHKS, CDR2 YYEKEE (reference sequence). The CDR3 has 18 amino acids. CDR3 sequence: CASSLTVGLAGGPGEQYF. As DNA, the CDR3 is TGTGCCAGCAGCTTGACAGTGGGACTAGCGGGAGGGCCGGGCGAGCAGTACTTC. The full variable domain, with the rest looked up from reference TRBV5-5 and TRBJ2-7, is DAGVTQSPTHLIKTRGQQVTLRCSPISGHKSVSWYQQVLGQGPQFIFQYYEKEERGRGNFPDRFSARQFPNYSSELNVNALLLGDSALYLCASSLTVGLAGGPGEQYFGPGTRLTVT.

This clonotype has a handful of counts. J is TRBJ2-5 and V is TRBV9; the match to TRBD1 covers 9 bases. Germline V lookup: CDR1 SGDLS, CDR2 YYNGEE. The CDR3 consists of 15 residues. V lost 3 bases, J lost 3 bases, and 6 bases stayed unmatched. CDR3 loop: CASSAFGTGKETQYF. CDR3 bases: TGTGCCAGCAGCGCTTTCGGGACAGGGAAAGAGACCCAGTACTTC.

The V gene is TRBV7-6, the J gene TRBJ2-3; possibly TRBD2 for D (6 bases). The CDR3 runs 13 residues. Trimming removed 5 bases from V and 6 bases from J, with 12 bases in between. CDR1 is SGHVS, CDR2 FNYEAQ, per germline. CDR3 in amino acids: CASSRGTRDTQYF. As DNA, the CDR3 is TGTGCCAGCAGCCGCGGGACCCGCGATACGCAGTATTTT.

This clonotype was observed a handful of times. The genes are TRBV27 and TRBJ2-7, with 10 bases that match TRBD2. CDR3 length: 15 amino acids. V dropped 3 bases and J dropped 3; count of bases not matched to a gene: 5. Germline CDR1 and CDR2: MNHEY and SMNVEV (reference sequence). The CDR3 DNA reads as TGTGCCAGCAGTTTGAGGATAGCGGGGGGCTACGAGCAGTACTTC. Translated: CASSLRIAGGYEQYF.

Note on this clonotype: The junction departs from germline at one end; a sequencing error may be responsible. The rearrangement links TRBV24-1 to TRBJ2-1; 8 bases are shared with TRBD1. Germline-derived CDR1 and CDR2 are KGHDR and SFDVKD. The CDR3 covers 13 residues. As DNA, the CDR3 is TGTGCCACCAATGATTTGCAAGCAGGGGGCAGGTTCTTC. Translating gives CATNDLQAGGRFF.

The genes are TRBV12-3 or TRBV12-4 and TRBJ2-4; 8 bases are shared with TRBD1. Germline trimming cut 5 bases from V and 6 bases from J; bases unmatched to any gene: 9. The length of the CDR3 is 15 residues. The CDR3 spells CASSTQDRGRNIQYF. The CDR3 DNA reads TGTGCCAGCAGTACACAAGACAGGGGAAGAAACATTCAGTACTTC.

V usage is TRBV10-2 and J usage is TRBJ2-7; 8 positions match TRBD2. This CDR3 spans 19 amino acids. Germline V CDR1 and CDR2: WSHSY, SAAADI. Germline trimming cut 6 bases from V and 0 bases from J; bases unmatched to any gene: 19. The CDR3 bases are TGCGCCAGCAGAGACCGCACAACCCTTCGCGGGGGGTTCTCCTACGAGCAGTACTTC. Amino acids: CASRDRTTLRGGFSYEQYF.

This sequence joins TRBV18 and TRBJ2-4, with 8 bases aligning to TRBD2. The CDR3 contains 15 residues. CDR1 KGHSH and CDR2 LQKENI come from the germline V gene. V dropped 3 bases and J dropped 3; count of bases not matched to a gene: 4. The CDR3 DNA is TGTGCCAGCTCACCCGACGCGGGAGGCAAAAACATTCAGTACTTC. Its translation: CASSPDAGGKNIQYF.

This clonotype has more than one count but fewer than ten. In DNA, the CDR3 is TGCAGTGCCCTCGCCTCTAGCCCCCCTCAGACCCAGTACTTC. Its protein product is CSALASSPPQTQYF. The chain joins TRBV20-1 to TRBJ2-5; D possibly corresponds to TRBD2 (5 bases). This CDR3 spans 14 amino acids. The germline V gene encodes CDR1 DFQATT and CDR2 SNEGSKA (reference sequence). Trimming cost V 6 bases and J 6 bases, with 20 bases left between them.

This clonotype was seen only a few times. The V gene is TRBV29-1, the J gene TRBJ1-2, with unresolved D. Germline values: CDR1 SQVTM, CDR2 ANQGSEA. The CDR3 is 14 amino acids. Trimming stripped 7 bases from V and 2 bases from J, with 17 bases between. The CDR3 coding sequence is TGCAGCGCCCTCACGGAGGGCTCCAACTATGGCTACACCTTC. It translates to CSALTEGSNYGYTF.

This sequence joins TRBV5-1 and TRBJ1-5; D is ambiguous. Looked up from germline, CDR1 is SGHRS and CDR2 is YFSETQ. The CDR3 extends over 15 amino acids. The V gene lost 0 bases and the J gene lost 6 bases, with 13 bases spanning the gap. The CDR3 coding sequence is TGCGCCAGCAGCTTGGTCCCCGGAGAAGGTCAGCCCCAGCATTTT. Encoded protein: CASSLVPGEGQPQHF.

The chain has TRBV7-9 and TRBJ1-1; no reliable D call. There are 14 residues in the CDR3. Trimming cost V 5 bases and J 2 bases, with 12 bases left between them. The germline V gene encodes CDR1 SEHNR and CDR2 FQNEAQ (reference sequence). The CDR3 DNA sequence: TGTGCCAGCAGCCTCCCTGAGGGTAACACTGAAGCTTTCTTT. It encodes CASSLPEGNTEAFF. Together with reference TRBV7-9 and TRBJ1-1, the CDR3 gives the full variable domain: DTGVSQNPRHKITKRGQNVTFRCDPISEHNRLYWYRQTLGQGPEFLTYFQNEAQLEKSRLLSDRFSAERPKGSFSTLEIQRTEQGDSAMYLCASSLPEGNTEAFFGQGTRLTVV.

This clonotype was seen more than once but under ten times. The chain uses TRBV18 and TRBJ2-1; D perhaps matches TRBD2 (6 bases). The CDR3 has 16 residues. Looked up from germline, CDR1 is KGHSH and CDR2 is LQKENI. Trimming removed 0 bases from V and 2 bases from J, with 11 bases in between. This chain's CDR3 is CASSPPGLPPYNEQFF. The CDR3 coding sequence is TGTGCCAGCTCACCACCGGGACTTCCCCCCTACAATGAGCAGTTCTTC.

This clonotype was seen many times. The chain links TRBV5-1 to TRBJ2-2, with D perhaps matching TRBD2 (5 bases). Germline CDR1 is SGHRS and CDR2 is YFSETQ. This CDR3 comprises 14 residues. V was shortened by 7 bases and J by 1 base, with 11 bases between the two germline ends. The CDR3 DNA sequence: TGCGCCAGCTGCGGAGGAATGAACACCGGGGAGCTGTTTTTT. Translated: CASCGGMNTGELFF.

V usage is TRBV12-3 or TRBV12-4 and J usage is TRBJ1-5; TRBD1 might be the D (6 bases). The CDR3 is 14 amino acids. With 6 bases removed from V and 4 bases from J, the gap between germline ends came to 13 bases. CDR3 bases: TGTGCCAGCAGATCAGGACAGACGAATCAGCCCCAGCATTTT. Translated: CASRSGQTNQPQHF.

A few counts support this clonotype. This chain links TRBV6-2 or TRBV6-3 with TRBJ1-2; D unclear. This CDR3 region has 15 residues. V lost 7 bases, J lost 8 bases, and 23 bases lay in between. Germline CDR1 MNHEY, CDR2 SVGEGT. As DNA, the CDR3 is TGTGCCAGCACCACCTCCATCGCGGTCTCGGGCGGCTACACCTTC. Protein product: CASTTSIAVSGGYTF.